This T cell receptor (beta chain) was obtained from a study of blood T cell repertoires in COVID-19. Overall study: There were acute and convalescent COVID-19 samples, and they came from the United States, Italy and Spain. T cells, B-cell-depleted T cells, or PBMCs provided the cDNA or gDNA that served as material.

Per the germline V gene, CDR1 is MGHRA and CDR2 is YSYEKL. There are 19 residues in the CDR3. The V segment lost 1 base and the J segment 3 bases; nucleotides outside the gene matches: 13. Per the original data handling: Amplification from reference gene primers served as the basis for estimated nucleated cell counts. Libraries were prepared by immunoSEQ multiplex PCR; TCRdb keeps only in-frame clonotypes and omits some of them. V and J calls and clone size are as listed in that table; D and trimming were resolved from the DNA. The table lists about 300,000 clones, roughly 86% of them singletons. The chain is built from TRBV4-1 and TRBJ2-7; TRBD2 matches at 12 bases. The sample comprised peripheral blood. This TCR was recovered from a woman in her fifties or sixties with acute or convalescent COVID-19. The CDR3 loop is CASSQGLAGVGTLFYEQYF. Written as DNA, the CDR3 is TGCGCCAGCAGCCAAGGACTAGCGGGAGTCGGTACGTTATTCTACGAGCAGTACTTC.